Shown below are 15 T cell receptor beta chains from a single sample sequenced in a study of post-analysis software for immune sequencing data. These TCRs' antigens remain unknown. Presence of unique molecular identifiers characterized the TCR beta cDNA libraries. Via MiXCR, TCRdb re-called the PCR reads, giving one row per CDR3 protein. The profile covers some 370,000 distinct CDR3 sequences, with 30% to 45% appearing a single time and roughly an eighth taken by the ten largest. Study observations and caveats: TRBV5-6, TRBV5-1 and TRBV20-1 were among four or five TRBV segments more frequent in patients than controls.

The sequenced sample consisted of blood. The receptors derive from a girl aged 10-17 years with multiple sclerosis.

This chain uses TRBV4-1 with TRBJ1-1; maybe TRBD1 (5 bases). The germline V gene has CDR1 MGHRA and CDR2 YSYEKL. There are 18 residues in the CDR3. The germline V and J ends were trimmed by 0 bases and 3 bases, with 20 bases remaining between them. Written as DNA, the CDR3 is TGCGCCAGCAGCCAAGATGTCCAAACCAGGAAAGGGGACACTGAAGCTTTCTTT. This translates into CASSQDVQTRKGDTEAFF.

The chain recombines TRBV10-3 with TRBJ2-7; possible D gene TRBD2, 6 bases. Germline assignment: CDR1 ENHRY and CDR2 SYGVKD. The CDR3 has 13 residues. V gave up 3 bases and J gave up 5 bases, with 11 bases separating them. The CDR3 sequence: CAISDGGSHEQYF. The DNA for the CDR3 is TGTGCCATCAGTGACGGGGGTTCCCACGAGCAGTACTTC.

The chain carries TRBV5-1 and TRBJ2-3; 8 nucleotides align to TRBD1. With V trimmed by 0 bases and J by 1 base, 4 bases remained unmatched. Germline V gene data show CDR1 as SGHRS and CDR2 as YFSETQ. This CDR3 contains 16 residues. The CDR3 DNA sequence: TGCGCCAGCAGCTTGGCTATGACAGGGGGCACAGATACGCAGTATTTT. This codes for CASSLAMTGGTDTQYF.

The chain employs TRBV10-3 and TRBJ2-1; possible D gene TRBD2, 7 bases. Matching the DNA end better, TRBJ2-7 makes the J call doubtful. The CDR3 consists of 14 residues. Germline V gives CDR1 ENHRY, CDR2 SYGVKD. For the CDR3, the DNA is TGTGCCATCAGTGATAGGGGGGGTCCATACGAGCAGTACTTC. The encoded protein is CAISDRGGPYEQYF.

This chain links TRBV5-1 with TRBJ2-5, with D perhaps TRBD1 or TRBD2 (6 bases each). The DNA end is more similar to TRBJ2-7, so the J call may be wrong. The CDR3 runs 15 residues. Germline V lookup: CDR1 SGHRS, CDR2 YFSETQ. The CDR3 protein is CASSLEVWGASEQYF. In nucleotides, the CDR3 is TGCGCCAGCAGCTTGGAAGTGTGGGGGGCTTCCGAGCAGTACTTC.

The CDR3 spells CAGEVALGELFF. As DNA, the CDR3 is TGTGCCGGCGAGGTGGCACTCGGGGAGCTGTTTTTT. This chain connects TRBV25-1 to TRBJ2-2, with D unclear. This CDR3 has 12 amino acids. In germline, CDR1 is MGHDK, CDR2 SYGVNS. With 11 bases removed from V and 7 bases from J, the gap between germline ends came to 14 bases.

This clonotype was detected once. The chain carries TRBV12-3 or TRBV12-4 and TRBJ2-4; TRBD2 aligns across 14 bases. The CDR3 has 18 residues. V shed 5 bases, J shed 13 bases, and the junction held 19 bases outside the gene matches. The CDR3 DNA reads as TGTGCCAGCAGTCCCCTGACTAGCGGGGGGGCTATCGCCTACGGGCAGTACTTC. Encoded protein: CASSPLTSGGAIAYGQYF.

The chain joins TRBV7-3 to TRBJ2-1; TRBD1 matches 7 bases. Trimming removed 5 bases from V and 2 bases from J; junction bases left unmatched: 9. The V gene's germline CDR1 is SGHTA and CDR2 FQGTGA. The CDR3 totals 16 residues. The CDR3 nucleotides are TGTGCCAGCAGCCCCCAAGCAGGGGGAACCTACAATGAGCAGTTCTTC. Residues: CASSPQAGGTYNEQFF.

The V gene is TRBV29-1, the J gene TRBJ1-1, with D tentatively TRBD1 (5 bases). Germline-derived CDR1 and CDR2 are SQVTM and ANQGSEA. V was pared by 5 bases and J by 0 bases, with 7 bases between. The CDR3 loop spans 12 amino acids. CDR3 residues: CSVSGMNTEAFF. The DNA for the CDR3 is TGCAGCGTTTCAGGGATGAACACTGAAGCTTTCTTT.

This clonotype has more than one count but fewer than ten. V is TRBV29-1 and J is TRBJ1-5, with no clear D. CDR3 length equals 14 residues. Trimming shortened V by 6 bases and J by 0 bases, and 12 bases separated the two germline ends. The germline gives CDR1 SQVTM, CDR2 ANQGSEA. Written as DNA, the CDR3 is TGCAGCGTCACCGACGGCCTTAGCAATCAGCCCCAGCATTTT. Its protein is CSVTDGLSNQPQHF. Full variable domain (rest looked up from reference TRBV29-1 and TRBJ1-5): SAVISQKPSRDICQRGTSLTIQCQVDSQVTMMFWYRQQPGQSLTLIATANQGSEATYESGFVIDKFPISRPNLTFSTLTVSNMSPEDSSIYLCSVTDGLSNQPQHFGDGTRLSIL.

This clonotype turned up a few times. The J gene is TRBJ1-2, the V gene TRBV7-2, with a weak D call TRBD1 (5 bases). V was clipped by 3 bases and J by 3 bases, with 14 bases between them. This CDR3 is 15 amino acids long. Germline V gene sequence: CDR1 SGHTA, CDR2 FQGNSA. CDR3 nucleotide sequence: TGTGCCAGCAGCTTTCTTCCGGGGGGGGACTATGGCTACACCTTC. Residues: CASSFLPGGDYGYTF. The full variable domain, with the rest looked up from reference TRBV7-2 and TRBJ1-2, is GAGVSQSPSNKVTEKGKDVELRCDPISGHTALYWYRQSLGQGLEFLIYFQGNSAPDKSGLPSDRFSAERTGGSVSTLTIQRTQQEDSAVYLCASSFLPGGDYGYTFGSGTRLTVV.

This clonotype was seen only a few times. The V and J genes are TRBV10-1 and TRBJ1-6; D perhaps matches TRBD1 (5 bases). Germline CDR1 reads WNHNN; CDR2 reads SYGVQD (reference sequence). The CDR3 contains 13 residues. The germline V and J ends were trimmed by 5 bases and 5 bases, with 7 bases remaining between them. CDR3 nucleotide sequence: TGCGCCAGCAGTCTACAGGATAATTCACCCCTCCACTTT. Translating it yields CASSLQDNSPLHF.

This sequence joins TRBV6-1 and TRBJ1-2, with D maybe TRBD1 (6 bases). Per germline, CDR1 MNHNS and CDR2 SASEGT. The CDR3 loop spans 15 amino acids. V lost 5 bases and J lost 1, with 14 bases in between. This chain's CDR3 is CASSFYRQDNYGYTF. CDR3 DNA sequence: TGTGCCAGCAGTTTCTACCGACAGGATAACTATGGCTACACCTTC.

This clonotype was seen a single time. V usage is TRBV18 and J usage is TRBJ1-1, with D unresolved. There are 14 residues in the CDR3. The germline gives CDR1 KGHSH, CDR2 LQKENI. V was trimmed by 6 bases and J by 4 bases, leaving 15 bases between them. For the CDR3, the DNA is TGTGCCAGCTCGCTATATACCGGTGGCACTGAAGCTTTCTTT. Residues: CASSLYTGGTEAFF.

This clonotype was counted between two and nine times. The CDR3 sequence: CASSLGTTRDVLGETQYF. CDR3 nucleotides: TGTGCCAGCAGCTTAGGAACAACCCGGGACGTCCTAGGAGAGACCCAGTACTTC. V gene TRBV7-9 combines with J gene TRBJ2-7; D may be TRBD1 or TRBD2 (5 bases each). The end of the DNA is better explained by TRBJ2-5, so the J call may be wrong. This CDR3 spans 18 amino acids. The germline CDR1 and CDR2 sequences are SEHNR and FQNEAQ (reference sequence).